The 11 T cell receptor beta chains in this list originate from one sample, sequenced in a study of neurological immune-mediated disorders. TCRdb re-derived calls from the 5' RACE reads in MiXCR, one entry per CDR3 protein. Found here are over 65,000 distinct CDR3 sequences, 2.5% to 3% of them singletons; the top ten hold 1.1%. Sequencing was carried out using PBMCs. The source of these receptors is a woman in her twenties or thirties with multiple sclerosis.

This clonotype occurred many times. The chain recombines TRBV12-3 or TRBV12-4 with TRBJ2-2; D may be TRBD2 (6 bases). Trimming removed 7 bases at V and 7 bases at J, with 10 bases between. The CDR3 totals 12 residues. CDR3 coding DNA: TGTGCCAGCACCGTGGGGGGCGGGGAGCTGTTTTTT. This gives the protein CASTVGGGELFF.

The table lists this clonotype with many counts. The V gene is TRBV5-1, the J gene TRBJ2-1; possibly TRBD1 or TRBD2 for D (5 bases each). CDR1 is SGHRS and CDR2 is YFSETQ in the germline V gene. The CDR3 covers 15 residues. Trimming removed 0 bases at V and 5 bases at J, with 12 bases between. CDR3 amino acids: CASSLDTGTNNEQFF. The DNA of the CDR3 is TGCGCCAGCAGCTTGGACACCGGGACCAACAATGAGCAGTTCTTC. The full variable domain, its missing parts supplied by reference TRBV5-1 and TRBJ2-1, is KAGVTQTPRYLIKTRGQQVTLSCSPISGHRSVSWYQQTPGQGLQFLFEYFSETQRNKGNFPGRFSGRQFSNSRSEMNVSTLELGDSALYLCASSLDTGTNNEQFFGPGTRLTVL.

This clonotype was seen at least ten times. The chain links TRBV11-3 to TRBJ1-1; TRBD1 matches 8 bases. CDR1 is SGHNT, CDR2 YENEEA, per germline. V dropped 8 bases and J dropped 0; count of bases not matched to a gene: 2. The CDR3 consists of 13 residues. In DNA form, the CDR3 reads TGTGCCAGCGGACAGGGTATGAACACTGAAGCTTTCTTT. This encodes CASGQGMNTEAFF. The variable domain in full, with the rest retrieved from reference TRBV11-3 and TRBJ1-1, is EAGVVQSPRYKIIEKKQPVAFWCNPISGHNTLYWYLQNLGQGPELLIRYENEEAVDDSQLPKDRFSAERLKGVDSTLKIQPAELGDSAVYLCASGQGMNTEAFFGQGTRLTVV.

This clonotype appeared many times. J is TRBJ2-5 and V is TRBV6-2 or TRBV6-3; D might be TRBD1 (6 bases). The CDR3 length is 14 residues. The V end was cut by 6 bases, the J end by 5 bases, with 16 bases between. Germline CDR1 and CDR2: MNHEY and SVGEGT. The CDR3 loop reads CASRRQGREETQYF. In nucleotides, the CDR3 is TGTGCCAGCAGGCGCCAGGGGCGCGAGGAGACCCAGTACTTC.

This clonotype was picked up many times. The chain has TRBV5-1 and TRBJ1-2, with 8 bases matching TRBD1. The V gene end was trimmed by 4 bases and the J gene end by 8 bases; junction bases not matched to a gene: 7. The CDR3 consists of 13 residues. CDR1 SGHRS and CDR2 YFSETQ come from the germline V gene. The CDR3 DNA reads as TGCGCCAGCAGCCAAGGACAGGGAGGCGGCTACACCTTC. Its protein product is CASSQGQGGGYTF.

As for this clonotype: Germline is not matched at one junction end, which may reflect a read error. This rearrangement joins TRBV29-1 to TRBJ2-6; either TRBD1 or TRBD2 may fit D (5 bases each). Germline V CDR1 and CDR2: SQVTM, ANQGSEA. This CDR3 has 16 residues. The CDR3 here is CSVVGQGGSGTKVLTF. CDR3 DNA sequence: TGCAGCGTTGTGGGTCAGGGCGGGTCTGGGACCAAAGTCCTGACTTTC.

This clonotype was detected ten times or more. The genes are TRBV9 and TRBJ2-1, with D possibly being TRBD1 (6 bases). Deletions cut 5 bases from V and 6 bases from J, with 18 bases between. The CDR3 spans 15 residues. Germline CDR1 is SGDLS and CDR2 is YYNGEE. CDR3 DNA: TGTGCCAGCAGACCAACTGGCAGGGGAAGCAATGAGCAGTTCTTC. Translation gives CASRPTGRGSNEQFF.

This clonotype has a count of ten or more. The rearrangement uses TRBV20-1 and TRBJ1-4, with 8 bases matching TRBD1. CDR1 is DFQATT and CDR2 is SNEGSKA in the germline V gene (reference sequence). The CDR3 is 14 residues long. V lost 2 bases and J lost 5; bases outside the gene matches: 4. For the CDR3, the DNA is TGCAGTGCTAGAAGGGACAGGTTGAATGAAAAACTGTTTTTT. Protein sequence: CSARRDRLNEKLFF.

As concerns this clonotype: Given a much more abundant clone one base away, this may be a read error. CDR3 sequence (DNA): TGTGCCAGCAGCTTAAACGGACTAGAAGAGCAGTACTTC. Protein sequence: CASSLNGLEEQYF. The rearrangement links TRBV7-2 to TRBJ2-7; 7 bases line up with TRBD2. V lost 2 bases and J lost 7; bases outside the gene matches: 5. This CDR3 is built from 13 residues. CDR1 is SGHTA and CDR2 is FQGNSA in the germline V gene.

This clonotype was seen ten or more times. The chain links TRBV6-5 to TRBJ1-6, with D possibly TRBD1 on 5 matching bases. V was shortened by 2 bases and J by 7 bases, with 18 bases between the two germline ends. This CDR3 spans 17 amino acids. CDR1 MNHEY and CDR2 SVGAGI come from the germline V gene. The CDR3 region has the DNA TGTGCCAGCAGTTACGATCAACGGATCAGGGAGAATTCACCCCTCCACTTT. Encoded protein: CASSYDQRIRENSPLHF.

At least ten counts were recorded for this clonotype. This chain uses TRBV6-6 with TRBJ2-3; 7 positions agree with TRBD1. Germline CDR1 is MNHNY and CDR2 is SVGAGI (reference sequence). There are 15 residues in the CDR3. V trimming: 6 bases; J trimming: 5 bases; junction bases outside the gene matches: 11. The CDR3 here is CASSFPDRAGDTQYF. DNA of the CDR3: TGTGCCAGCAGCTTTCCTGACAGGGCGGGAGATACGCAGTATTTT.